What follows are 23 T cell receptor beta chains derived from one specimen sequenced in a study of T cells in Graves' hyperthyroidism and ophthalmopathy. TCR beta CDR3 region amplification was performed from RNA transcripts. A first-round RT-PCR of the TCR CDR3 used the HTBI primer set. In TCRdb, the multiplex PCR reads were re-called with MiXCR into one record per CDR3 protein. This sample carries a few hundred thousand distinct CDR3 sequences, around 16% of them seen once, and the ten largest clones take around 7.5%. The sequencing input was blood. These receptors were taken from a young woman with Graves' hyperthyroidism.

This chain connects TRBV4-1 to TRBJ2-7; 9 bases fit TRBD1. The V segment lost 4 bases and the J segment 6 bases; nucleotides outside the gene matches: 13. Germline CDR1 and CDR2: MGHRA and YSYEKL. This CDR3 has 16 residues. CDR3 nucleotide sequence: TGCGCCAGCAGCCCAACTCCGGGACAGGGTCTAGGCGAGCAGTACTTC. Translating gives CASSPTPGQGLGEQYF.

The chain carries TRBV28 and TRBJ2-7; TRBD2 is a possible D gene (7 bases). This CDR3 comprises 17 residues. From germline, CDR1 is MDHEN and CDR2 SYDVKM. V dropped 6 bases and J dropped 1 base, with 22 bases sitting between them. This CDR3 is CASRYPYLGGDSYEQYF. Written as DNA, the CDR3 is TGTGCCAGCAGATACCCCTATTTAGGGGGGGATTCCTACGAGCAGTACTTC.

The chain recombines TRBV3-1 with TRBJ2-7; unclear D gene. The length of the CDR3 is 14 residues. From germline, CDR1 is LGHDT and CDR2 YNNKEL (reference sequence). Trimming took 3 bases from V and 0 from J, leaving 9 bases between them. CDR3 loop: CASSHGRPSYEQYF. CDR3 bases: TGTGCCAGCAGCCACGGACGGCCCTCCTACGAGCAGTACTTC.

This clonotype has a count of ten or more. This rearrangement joins TRBV12-3 or TRBV12-4 to TRBJ2-2; 9 bases fit TRBD2. The length of the CDR3 is 16 residues. Unmatched junction bases numbered 6, after V lost 3 bases and J lost 4 bases. The CDR3 loop is CASSFLAGGVTGELFF. The CDR3 DNA reads as TGTGCCAGCAGTTTTCTCGCGGGAGGGGTCACCGGGGAGCTGTTTTTT.

The chain employs TRBV7-2 and TRBJ2-7; 7 bases are shared with TRBD1. This CDR3 has 15 residues. V was clipped by 1 base and J by 3 bases; unmatched bases: 6. The germline V gene has CDR1 SGHTA and CDR2 FQGNSA. In DNA, the CDR3 is TGTGCCAGCAGCTTAGAACAGGGGAGTAACTACGAGCAGTACTTC. Amino acid sequence: CASSLEQGSNYEQYF.

The V and J genes are TRBV27 and TRBJ2-2; possibly TRBD1 for D (6 bases). The germline CDR1 and CDR2 sequences are MNHEY and SMNVEV (reference sequence). CDR3 length equals 14 residues. V was clipped by 5 bases and J by 7 bases, with 14 bases between them. DNA for the CDR3: TGTGCCAGCAGTCCTCGACAGGCCGGCGGGGAGCTGTTTTTT. Protein product: CASSPRQAGGELFF.

The chain carries TRBV30 and TRBJ2-3; 10 nucleotides agree with TRBD2. Per germline, CDR1 GTSNPN and CDR2 SVGIG (reference sequence). The CDR3 runs 16 residues. V dropped 2 bases and J dropped 6; count of bases not matched to a gene: 11. CDR3 amino acids: CAWSPGASGSIDTQYF. CDR3 nucleotides: TGTGCCTGGAGTCCCGGGGCTAGCGGGAGCATCGATACGCAGTATTTT.

This clonotype appeared a few times. V gene TRBV24-1 combines with J gene TRBJ1-1; D possibly corresponds to TRBD1 (5 bases). Trimming shortened V by 4 bases and J by 1 base, and 12 bases separated the two germline ends. The germline gives CDR1 KGHDR, CDR2 SFDVKD. The CDR3 is made up of 15 amino acids. The CDR3 protein is CATSDSPGGNTEAFF. The CDR3 nucleotides read TGTGCCACCAGTGACTCCCCGGGGGGGAACACTGAAGCTTTCTTT.

For this clonotype: One end of the junction varies from germline; a read error may be responsible. V is TRBV2 and J is TRBJ2-2; D possibly uses TRBD1 or TRBD2 (6 bases each). The germline V gene has CDR1 SNHLY and CDR2 FYNNEI. This CDR3 contains 16 residues. The CDR3 loop reads CANSETGAPNTGELFF. For the CDR3, the DNA is TGTGCCAACAGTGAAACGGGGGCGCCGAACACCGGGGAGCTGTTTTTT.

The J gene is TRBJ1-1, the V gene TRBV12-5; D is unclear. The CDR3 is 15 amino acids. Per germline, CDR1 LGHNT and CDR2 FRNRAP. V gave up 1 base and J gave up 3 bases, with 12 bases separating them. CDR3 DNA: TGTGCTAGTGGTTTGGGGTCGACCTTTCACACTGAAGCTTTCTTT. Translating it yields CASGLGSTFHTEAFF.

In this sample, this clonotype turned up many times. The rearrangement joins TRBV12-3 or TRBV12-4 to TRBJ1-2; TRBD1 matches at 8 bases. With 1 base clipped from V and 3 bases from J, the junction kept 4 bases outside the gene matches. The CDR3 spans 15 residues. The CDR3 reads CASSLGTGRYYGYTF. The CDR3 DNA sequence: TGTGCCAGCAGTTTAGGGACAGGGAGGTACTATGGCTACACCTTC.

This clonotype was recorded at least ten times. The chain recombines TRBV7-9 with TRBJ2-1; D may be TRBD1 (6 bases). V was cut by 11 bases and J by 10 bases, with 27 bases left in between. This CDR3 is built from 15 residues. CDR1 and CDR2 from the germline V gene are SEHNR and FQNEAQ (reference sequence). The CDR3 here is CACSGEQGSAREQFF. CDR3 coding DNA: TGTGCCTGCTCAGGCGAACAGGGATCGGCCAGAGAGCAGTTCTTC.

Comments on this clonotype: A read error may explain this, as a much larger clone is one base away. The rearrangement joins TRBV11-2 to TRBJ2-3; D remains unclear. The germline V gene encodes CDR1 SGHAT and CDR2 FQNNGV. There are 12 residues in the CDR3. CDR3 nucleotides: TGTTCCAGCAGCACAAACACAGATACGCAGTATTTT. This translates into CSSSTNTDTQYF.

This clonotype was detected ten times or more. The chain employs TRBV28 and TRBJ2-7; possibly TRBD1 or TRBD2 for D (5 bases each). The V end lost 5 bases, the J end lost 4 bases, and 15 bases lay between the germline ends. The germline gives CDR1 MDHEN, CDR2 SYDVKM. CDR3 length: 14 amino acids. The CDR3 DNA reads as TGTGCCAGCAGTACACCGGGACGGTCTTACGAGCAGTACTTC. Translating it yields CASSTPGRSYEQYF.

The CDR3 reads CASSDSASGRSGELFF. The CDR3 DNA is TGCGCCAGCAGTGATTCGGCTAGCGGGAGGAGTGGGGAGCTGTTTTTT. This chain uses TRBV10-1 with TRBJ2-2, with 11 positions matching TRBD2. The V gene's germline CDR1 is WNHNN and CDR2 SYGVQD (reference sequence). V lost 3 bases, J lost 8 bases, and 8 bases stayed unmatched. The CDR3 is 16 residues long.

This clonotype showed up many times. V gene TRBV6-1 combines with J gene TRBJ2-7, with 9 bases matching TRBD2. V was pared by 6 bases and J by 0 bases, with 3 bases of the junction left unmatched. The CDR3 has 14 residues. Germline CDR1 and CDR2: MNHNS and SASEGT. CDR3 sequence: CASRVSGSSYEQYF. CDR3 DNA: TGTGCCAGCAGGGTTAGCGGGAGCTCCTACGAGCAGTACTTC.

The CDR3 coding sequence is TGTGCCAGCAGTCTCAGGGTACGCACTGAAGCTTTCTTT. Translated, it gives CASSLRVRTEAFF. The chain couples TRBV7-2 to TRBJ1-1; tentatively, D is TRBD1 (5 bases). Germline CDR1 reads SGHTA; CDR2 reads FQGNSA. The ends were cut back, 6 bases at V and 4 bases at J, with 12 bases in the middle. The CDR3 is 13 residues long.

As concerns this clonotype: This may be a read error: a much more frequent sequence differs by one nucleotide. This sequence joins TRBV7-2 and TRBJ2-3; 7 positions match TRBD2. This CDR3 is 17 amino acids long. The V gene's germline CDR1 is SGHTA and CDR2 FQGNSA. In DNA, the CDR3 is TGTGCCAGCAGCTTCCGGACCCTAGCGGTCAGCATAGATACGCAGTATTTT. Translating it yields CASSFRTLAVSIDTQYF.

The V gene is TRBV29-1, the J gene TRBJ2-7, with D unclear. Trimming stripped 5 bases from V and 3 bases from J, with 8 bases between. From germline, CDR1 is SQVTM and CDR2 ANQGSEA. There are 11 residues in the CDR3. The CDR3 region has the DNA TGCAGCGTTAAGGGCAGCTACGAGCAGTACTTC. This translates into CSVKGSYEQYF.

This clonotype has just a few counts. V and J are TRBV13 and TRBJ2-1; D is possibly TRBD2 (6 bases). Germline V gene data show CDR1 as PRHDT and CDR2 as FYEKMQ (reference sequence). The CDR3 loop spans 17 amino acids. Trimming shortened V by 4 bases and J by 5 bases, and 21 bases separated the two germline ends. CDR3 amino acids: CASSSRPGAKLNNEQFF. In nucleotides, the CDR3 is TGTGCCAGCAGCTCGCGTCCGGGAGCTAAACTGAACAATGAGCAGTTCTTC. Full variable domain (outside the CDR3, taken from reference TRBV13 and TRBJ2-1): AAGVIQSPRHLIKEKRETATLKCYPIPRHDTVYWYQQGPGQDPQFLISFYEKMQSDKGSIPDRFSAQQFSDYHSELNMSSLELGDSALYFCASSSRPGAKLNNEQFFGPGTRLTVL.

The chain couples TRBV19 to TRBJ1-5; 7 bases align to TRBD1. The CDR3 spans 14 residues. The J segment lost 3 bases and the V segment lost 6 bases, leaving 5 bases of the junction unmatched. Germline values: CDR1 LNHDA, CDR2 SQIVND (reference sequence). CDR3 DNA sequence: TGTGCCAGTAGAGGCAGGGGGGTCAATCAGCCCCAGCATTTT. It is translated as CASRGRGVNQPQHF.

This clonotype turned up a few times. The chain couples TRBV5-6 to TRBJ2-1, with D perhaps matching TRBD2 (5 bases). Germline lookup yields CDR1 SGHDT and CDR2 YYEEEE. Trimming cost V 1 base and J 4 bases, with 18 bases left between them. This CDR3 spans 17 amino acids. CDR3 bases: TGTGCCAGCAGCTTGCCTCAAGGTAGTTCGGGATACAATGAGCAGTTCTTC. Its translation: CASSLPQGSSGYNEQFF.

The chain recombines TRBV6-1 with TRBJ2-7, with D hard to call. V lost 6 bases and J lost 6, with 9 bases in between. The CDR3 length is 11 residues. The germline V gene has CDR1 MNHNS and CDR2 SASEGT. The CDR3 spells CASRRSGEQYF. CDR3 coding DNA: TGTGCCAGCAGGAGGTCTGGCGAGCAGTACTTC.